These T cell receptor beta chains were read from a single sample in a study of low-dose radiotherapy and immunotherapy resistance in tumors. TCRdb re-called the reads with MiXCR, one entry per CDR3 protein. The sample shows under 90,000 distinct CDR3 sequences, less than 20% of them seen only once. Sequenced material: PBMCs, taken after low-dose radiotherapy plus immunotherapy. All receptors come from a male donor with prostate cancer. The CDR3 runs from the conserved cysteine through the conserved F or W. The D gene is left open where the match is weak. Rows may omit the clone size; those that give it use once, few, many or a size class.

j_gene	v_gene	d_gene	abundance	CDR3nt	CDR3aa
TRBJ2-7	TRBV20-1	TRBD2	few	TGCAGTGCTAGAGCTAGCGGGAGGGCCTTAGAGCAGTACTTC	CSARASGRALEQYF
TRBJ2-7	TRBV5-6	TRBD1	many	TGTGCCAGCACCTTCGTGGGACAGGGGGCCTACGAGCAGTACTTC	CASTFVGQGAYEQYF
TRBJ2-3	TRBV9	-	-	TGTGCCAGCAGCCCCTCTCTGGGGGCAGATACGCAGTATTTT	CASSPSLGADTQYF
TRBJ1-2	TRBV9	-	many	TGTGCCAGCAGCGTAGCCGGGGGTGCTAACTATGGCTACACCTTC	CASSVAGGANYGYTF
TRBJ2-1	TRBV20-1	-	many	TGCAGTGCTAGACAGGCAGGGAGCTCCTACAATGAGCAGTTCTTC	CSARQAGSSYNEQFF
TRBJ1-1	TRBV7-2	-	many	TGTGCCAGCAGCTTAGATTCCCCAAACCCGCCAATGAACACTGAAGCTTTCTTT	CASSLDSPNPPMNTEAFF
TRBJ2-7	TRBV5-1	TRBD1	once	TGCGCCAGCAGCGAACTGACAGGGAGCTCCTACGAGCAGTACTTC	CASSELTGSSYEQYF
TRBJ2-3	TRBV5-1	-	many	TGCGCCAGCAGCTCACTTCTTTCCGGGACGGCGGGCGACACAGATACGCAGTATTTT	CASSSLLSGTAGDTDTQYF
TRBJ2-7	TRBV20-1	-	many	TGCAGTGCCCGGGACTTCTACTCCTACGAGCAGTACTTC	CSARDFYSYEQYF
TRBJ2-1	TRBV6-2/TRBV6-3	-	many	TGTGCCAGCAGTCGCGGACAGTTCTTGGGAGAGCAGTTCTTC	CASSRGQFLGEQFF
TRBJ2-7	TRBV6-5	-	-	TGTGCCAGCAGTTACAGGGTTGGCTACGAGCAGTACTTC	CASSYRVGYEQYF
TRBJ2-2	TRBV28	-	many	TGTGCCAGCAGCCCCGCCGGGGAGCTGTTTTTT	CASSPAGELFF
TRBJ2-7	TRBV27	-	many	TGTGCCAGCTCTACTTTAGAGGGCTACGAGCAGTACTTC	CASSTLEGYEQYF
TRBJ1-3	TRBV28	TRBD1	many	TGTGCCAGCCGCCGACAGGGAATATCAGGAAACACCATATATTTT	CASRRQGISGNTIYF
TRBJ1-1	TRBV20-1	TRBD1	many	TGCAGTGCTGACCCCGGGACAGGGTGGACTGAAGCTTTCTTT	CSADPGTGWTEAFF
TRBJ2-5	TRBV20-1	-	many	TGCAGTGCCCAACAGGAGACCCAGTACTTC	CSAQQETQYF
TRBJ1-3	TRBV6-2/TRBV6-3	-	few	TGTGCCAGCAGTTACATCGGCAGAGCCTCTGGAAACACCATATATTTT	CASSYIGRASGNTIYF
TRBJ2-1	TRBV28	-	many	TGTGCCAGCAGTTTGAAATGGCGGGAATTCTGGAATGAGCAGTTCTTC	CASSLKWREFWNEQFF
TRBJ2-7	TRBV5-1	TRBD1	many	TGCGCCAGCAGCTTGGACAGGGGCGCTCCCGAGCAGTACTTC	CASSLDRGAPEQYF
TRBJ1-5	TRBV12-3/TRBV12-4	-	many	TGTGCCAGCAGTTCAAACAGGGCCGCCAATCAGCCCCAGCATTTT	CASSSNRAANQPQHF
TRBJ2-2	TRBV25-1	-	few	TGTGCCAGCAGTGGGACTACGGCCAACACCGGGGAGCTGTTTTTT	CASSGTTANTGELFF
TRBJ2-7	TRBV27	TRBD1	many	TGTGCCAGCAGTCTGGACAGGGGCCACGAGCAGTACTTC	CASSLDRGHEQYF
TRBJ1-2	TRBV3-1	-	-	TGTGCCAGCAGCCAAGATGGGGGTGGCTACACCTTC	CASSQDGGGYTF
TRBJ2-1	TRBV5-6	-	-	TGTGCCAGCAGCTTGGGAGTATTCAATGAGCAGTTCTTC	CASSLGVFNEQFF
TRBJ1-6	TRBV7-2	-	many	TGTGCCAGCAGCGTACAATCAGCGGGGAGTAATTCACCCCTCCACTTT	CASSVQSAGSNSPLHF
TRBJ1-4	TRBV30	-	many	TGTGCCTGGTCCTCCCTGTCTGAAAAACTGTTTTTT	CAWSSLSEKLFF
TRBJ2-2	TRBV29-1	-	many	TGCAGCGCCTCACAGTTCACCGGGGAGCTGTTTTTT	CSASQFTGELFF
TRBJ2-7	TRBV7-9	TRBD1	many	TGTGCCAGCAGCCTACTAGGACAGGGGACTTACGAGCAGTACTTC	CASSLLGQGTYEQYF
TRBJ2-7	TRBV4-3	-	many	TGCGCCAGCAGCCAAGACAGGTGGGCCTACGAGCAGTACTTC	CASSQDRWAYEQYF
TRBJ2-7	TRBV18	TRBD2	many	TGTGCCAGCTCAGAACTAGCGGGAGTAGTCGAGCAGTACTTC	CASSELAGVVEQYF
TRBJ2-7	TRBV11-2	-	-	TGTGCCAGCAGCTTAGCGGGTGAGCAGTACTTC	CASSLAGEQYF
TRBJ1-1	TRBV15	-	many	TGTGCCACCAGCAGAGATCAAGGGCGCGGAGCTTTCTTT	CATSRDQGRGAFF
TRBJ1-2	TRBV7-2	TRBD1	many	TGTGCCAGCAGCTTAGTAACAGGGGGCAACTATGGCTACACCTTC	CASSLVTGGNYGYTF
TRBJ2-5	TRBV29-1	-	many	TGCAGCGTTGAAAGCCTAGCGGAGACCCAGTACTTC	CSVESLAETQYF
TRBJ2-1	TRBV28	-	many	TGTGCCAGCAAAGGCGGGGATCAACGCAATGAGCAGTTCTTC	CASKGGDQRNEQFF
TRBJ1-1	TRBV20-1	-	many	TGCAGTGCTAGAGATCTGTTAGCTTTCTTT	CSARDLLAFF
TRBJ2-5	TRBV2	-	many	TGTGCCAGCACGGGTTTCCAAGAGACCCAGTACTTC	CASTGFQETQYF
TRBJ1-1	TRBV14	TRBD1	many	TGTGCCAGCAGCCACCTAAGATCCCGGACAGGTTTGAACACTGAAGCTTTCTTT	CASSHLRSRTGLNTEAFF
TRBJ2-5	TRBV2	-	-	TGTGCCAGCAGTGGGGCCCGACAAGAGACCCAGTACTTC	CASSGARQETQYF
TRBJ2-5	TRBV3-1	TRBD2	many	TGTGCCAGCAACCAGCGGGAGGTTGAGACCCAGTACTTC	CASNQREVETQYF
TRBJ2-1	TRBV4-3	TRBD2	-	TGCGCCAGCAGCCAAGGAGCGGGAATCCCATCTGAGCAGTTCTTC	CASSQGAGIPSEQFF
TRBJ2-1	TRBV20-1	-	many	TGCAGTGCTAGAGTTGGTCACCGGGAGTTCTTC	CSARVGHREFF
TRBJ1-2	TRBV29-1	TRBD1	many	TGCAGCGCCCAGGGTGCAGGGGGGAACGTGGATGGCTACACCTTC	CSAQGAGGNVDGYTF
TRBJ2-7	TRBV5-4	-	few	TGTGCCAGCAGCTCATCCCTCCCGGGCGGAGTCGCCTACGAGCAGTACTTC	CASSSSLPGGVAYEQYF
TRBJ2-5	TRBV4-1	TRBD2	many	TGCGCCAGCAGCCAGGTATACAGCGGGAGAGAGACCCAGTACTTC	CASSQVYSGRETQYF
TRBJ2-7	TRBV7-9	-	many	TGTGCCAGCAGGTCGACAGGTTCCTACGAGCAGTACTTC	CASRSTGSYEQYF
TRBJ2-1	TRBV29-1	TRBD2	many	TGCAGCGTCTTAGCGGGGGCCTACAATGAGCAGTTCTTC	CSVLAGAYNEQFF
TRBJ2-7	TRBV11-3	TRBD2	many	TGTGCCAGCAGCTCCGGACTAGCGGGAGACTACGAGCAGTACTTC	CASSSGLAGDYEQYF
TRBJ2-2	TRBV29-1	TRBD2	few	TGCAGCGCACCGACTAGCGGGATGTCCGGGGAGCTGTTTTTT	CSAPTSGMSGELFF
TRBJ2-1	TRBV9	-	many	TGTGCCAGCAGCGTGACAGGTGGTTATTCGGAGCAGTTCTTC	CASSVTGGYSEQFF
TRBJ2-1	TRBV7-2	TRBD1	many	TGTGCCAGACCCAGGCGACAGGGATGCTCCTACAATGAGCAGTTCTTC	CARPRRQGCSYNEQFF
TRBJ2-4	TRBV28	-	many	TGTGCCAGCAGCACCCTGGGCTCGGCCAAAAACATTCAGTACTTC	CASSTLGSAKNIQYF
TRBJ2-3	TRBV10-3	-	many	TGTGCCATTACGGGAGCCGGCGCAGATACGCAGTATTTT	CAITGAGADTQYF
TRBJ1-1	TRBV6-2/TRBV6-3	TRBD1	many	TGTGCCAGCAGAGACCCCAGGGGGCGCTTCACTGAAGCTTTCTTT	CASRDPRGRFTEAFF